A selection of T cell receptor beta chains follows, all from one sample in a study of T-cell reconstitution after alpha-beta-depleted transplantation in children. TCRdb redid the calling of the PCR reads with MiXCR, one entry per CDR3 protein. The sample includes 600,000 to 700,000 distinct CDR3 sequences, roughly 15% of them seen just once. Material: PBMCs from the stem cell graft donor, obtained from the stem cell graft. These receptor sequences come from a human donor who donated a stem cell graft to a child with acute myeloid leukemia. Both conserved end residues are part of each CDR3. The order of the fields is J gene, clone size, V gene, D gene, CDR3 protein, CDR3 DNA. The D gene is left open where the match is weak. Clone size appears in some rows only: once, few, many, or a class for an expanded clone.

j_gene: TRBJ2-1; abundance: NA; v_gene: TRBV20-1; d_gene: NA; CDR3aa: CSARTQPDYNEQFF; CDR3nt: TGCAGTGCTAGAACCCAGCCCGACTACAATGAGCAGTTCTTC
j_gene: TRBJ2-1; abundance: many; v_gene: TRBV10-3; d_gene: NA; CDR3aa: CAISEDNEQFF; CDR3nt: TGTGCCATCAGTGAGGACAATGAGCAGTTCTTC
j_gene: TRBJ1-2; abundance: NA; v_gene: TRBV20-1; d_gene: TRBD1; CDR3aa: CSASTLGTGDIANYGYTF; CDR3nt: TGCAGTGCTAGTACCCTCGGGACAGGGGATATAGCTAACTATGGCTACACCTTC
j_gene: TRBJ2-3; abundance: many; v_gene: TRBV4-3; d_gene: NA; CDR3aa: CASSIEVAGYTDTQYF; CDR3nt: TGCGCCAGCAGCATTGAAGTGGCAGGATACACAGATACGCAGTATTTT
j_gene: TRBJ2-7; abundance: many; v_gene: TRBV12-3/TRBV12-4; d_gene: TRBD1; CDR3aa: CASSRQGLNSYEQYF; CDR3nt: TGTGCCAGCAGTCGACAGGGCCTCAATTCCTACGAGCAGTACTTC
j_gene: TRBJ1-1; abundance: many; v_gene: TRBV6-5; d_gene: TRBD1; CDR3aa: CASSLTGGVNTEAFF; CDR3nt: TGTGCCAGCAGCTTAACAGGGGGTGTGAACACTGAAGCTTTCTTT
j_gene: TRBJ2-1; abundance: many; v_gene: TRBV12-3/TRBV12-4; d_gene: NA; CDR3aa: CALSGEFF; CDR3nt: TGTGCCCTCTCGGGGGAGTTCTTC
j_gene: TRBJ2-3; abundance: few; v_gene: TRBV9; d_gene: TRBD2; CDR3aa: CASSDSGGDTDTQYF; CDR3nt: TGTGCCAGCAGCGATAGCGGGGGGGACACAGATACGCAGTATTTT
j_gene: TRBJ1-1; abundance: many; v_gene: TRBV29-1; d_gene: NA; CDR3aa: CSAVGTGRGTEAFF; CDR3nt: TGCAGCGCCGTCGGAACAGGCCGCGGCACTGAAGCTTTCTTT
j_gene: TRBJ2-1; abundance: many; v_gene: TRBV13; d_gene: NA; CDR3aa: CASSSSDRGNEQFF; CDR3nt: TGTGCCAGCAGCTCTAGCGACCGGGGCAATGAGCAGTTCTTC
j_gene: TRBJ2-1; abundance: few; v_gene: TRBV6-4; d_gene: TRBD1; CDR3aa: CARRWWQGAVRNEQFF; CDR3nt: TGTGCCAGACGCTGGTGGCAGGGGGCAGTACGCAATGAGCAGTTCTTC
j_gene: TRBJ2-3; abundance: NA; v_gene: TRBV7-2; d_gene: TRBD2; CDR3aa: CASSLERGRDTQYF; CDR3nt: TGTGCCAGCAGCTTGGAGCGGGGGAGGGATACGCAGTATTTT
j_gene: TRBJ1-6; abundance: few; v_gene: TRBV27; d_gene: TRBD1; CDR3aa: CASSSPGQALSPLHF; CDR3nt: TGTGCCAGCAGTTCTCCGGGACAGGCCCTTTCACCCCTCCACTTT
j_gene: TRBJ2-3; abundance: NA; v_gene: TRBV5-1; d_gene: NA; CDR3aa: CASSPPQGTDTQYF; CDR3nt: TGCGCCAGCAGCCCACCCCAGGGCACAGATACGCAGTATTTT
j_gene: TRBJ1-2; abundance: NA; v_gene: TRBV12-3/TRBV12-4; d_gene: NA; CDR3aa: CASGQQGASYGYTF; CDR3nt: TGTGCCAGCGGACAGCAAGGGGCTAGCTATGGCTACACCTTC
j_gene: TRBJ2-6; abundance: few; v_gene: TRBV20-1; d_gene: TRBD1; CDR3aa: CSARDPTGGFGANVLTF; CDR3nt: TGCAGTGCTAGAGATCCGACAGGGGGCTTTGGGGCCAACGTCCTGACTTTC
j_gene: TRBJ1-4; abundance: many; v_gene: TRBV20-1; d_gene: NA; CDR3aa: CSAEAARGAGEKLFF; CDR3nt: TGCAGTGCTGAGGCTGCGAGGGGCGCGGGTGAAAAACTGTTTTTT
j_gene: TRBJ1-3; abundance: many; v_gene: TRBV10-3; d_gene: NA; CDR3aa: CAISDWSSGNTIYF; CDR3nt: TGTGCCATCAGTGATTGGAGCTCTGGAAACACCATATATTTT
j_gene: TRBJ1-2; abundance: NA; v_gene: TRBV3-1; d_gene: NA; CDR3aa: CASSQRAPYGYTF; CDR3nt: TGTGCCAGCAGCCAGAGGGCACCGTATGGCTACACCTTC
j_gene: TRBJ2-1; abundance: few; v_gene: TRBV5-6; d_gene: TRBD2; CDR3aa: CASSKIATGGIHRPNEQFF; CDR3nt: TGTGCCAGCAGCAAAATAGCGACGGGGGGGATACACCGTCCCAATGAGCAGTTCTTC
j_gene: TRBJ2-1; abundance: few; v_gene: TRBV4-3; d_gene: TRBD2; CDR3aa: CASSQMAAPGGLSSYNEQFF; CDR3nt: TGCGCCAGCAGCCAGATGGCGGCTCCCGGGGGGTTGAGCTCCTACAATGAGCAGTTCTTC
j_gene: TRBJ2-3; abundance: NA; v_gene: TRBV29-1; d_gene: NA; CDR3aa: CSVEALASAADTQYF; CDR3nt: TGCAGCGTTGAAGCCTTGGCCTCGGCGGCAGATACGCAGTATTTT